This T cell receptor (beta chain) was sequenced in a study of identical twins. Study results and limitations: It was cross-sectional statistical analysis, not following the same donors, that the conclusions relied on.

TCRdb itself ran the 5' RACE reads through MiXCR, one entry per CDR3 protein. The table includes some 190,000 distinct CDR3 sequences, roughly 15% detected once. This CDR3 has 11 amino acids. Germline V CDR1 and CDR2: PRHDT, FYEKMQ (reference sequence). This clonotype has a handful of counts. Its antigen remains unidentified. One end of the junction varies from germline; a read error may be responsible. These sequences were also reported in another study, on T cells expressing NK-cell markers. That study reports: The dominant NKG2C+ clonotypes represented about 1.0-8% of CD8+ T cells in over 5 donors.

The rearrangement uses TRBV13 and TRBJ1-2; no clear D. The TCR originated in a woman younger than 35 in good health. The sample comprised CD8+ T cells sorted from blood. The CDR3 is CASSLGPRSVF. The CDR3, as DNA: TGTGCCAGCAGCTTGGGTCCAAGGAGTGTCTTC.